This TCR beta chain came from a study of blood T cell repertoires in COVID-19. Looking at the study overall: PBMCs, B-cell-depleted T cells, or T cells were the source of the cDNA or gDNA that made up the material.

This clone was counted once. The sample carries other DNA sequences with the same CDR3. In the authors' workflow: Amplification of reference gene primers provided the estimated nucleated cell counts. The data were produced by immunoSEQ multiplex PCR, yet TCRdb's version contains in-frame clones alone and is incomplete. V and J calls and clone size are given by that table; D and trimming were obtained from the DNA. The repertoire includes roughly 280,000 clones, about nine tenths of them detected once, and about 2.2% sits in the top ten. The V gene end was trimmed by 3 bases and the J gene end by 6 bases; junction bases not matched to a gene: 5. CDR3 size: 15 residues. The germline CDR1 and CDR2 sequences are LGHDT and YNNKEL (reference sequence).

The J gene is TRBJ1-5, the V gene TRBV3-1 (or the pseudogene TRBV3-2); 10 bases map to TRBD1. The sequencing sample was made of peripheral blood. This TCR derives from a woman aged 45 to 65 who had recovered from COVID-19. The CDR3 is CASSHSTGGRQPQHF. The CDR3 bases are TGTGCCAGCAGCCATTCGACAGGGGGCCGTCAGCCCCAGCATTTT.